The present entry profiles one T cell receptor beta chain with its context. PCR primers comprised 60 Vbeta and 13 Jbeta primers. Using immunoSEQ multiplex PCR, the repertoire was profiled, and TCRdb retains in-frame clones only, with some absent. The repertoire holds 130,000 to 150,000 clones, with around three quarters as singletons. This CDR3 region has 15 residues. The germline V gene encodes CDR1 MNHNS and CDR2 SASEGT. V trimming: 6 bases; J trimming: 7 bases; junction bases outside the gene matches: 11. This sample is drawn from a study of cytomegalovirus exposure and HLA in healthy donors. The chain has TRBV6-1 and TRBJ2-7; 11 bases align to TRBD1. The sequence was collected from a man aged 40-55 years in good health and CMV-seropositive. The sample was PBMCs. The CDR3 region has the DNA TGTGCCAGCAGGAAGGGACAGGGGGAGGTGTATGAGCAGTACTTC. Translated: CASRKGQGEVYEQYF.